The 8 T cell receptor beta chains below come from one sample, sequenced in a study of blood T cell repertoires in COVID-19. Method: immunoSEQ multiplex PCR; TCRdb's copy keeps in-frame clones and lacks some. Here the sample spans 110,000 or so clones, approximately 85% being singletons. Sequenced material: peripheral blood. The source is a woman in her sixties or seventies with COVID-19, enrolled during active disease.

This chain connects TRBV6-6 to TRBJ1-6; D unclear. Trimming cost V 0 bases and J 7 bases, with 13 bases left between them. Per germline, CDR1 MNHNY and CDR2 SVGAGI (reference sequence). The CDR3 covers 16 residues. The CDR3 DNA sequence: TGTGCCAGCAGTTACTCTGGAGGGCGGAGAAATTCACCCCTCCACTTT. Encoded protein: CASSYSGGRRNSPLHF.

The chain recombines TRBV6-4 with TRBJ2-7; D is perhaps TRBD1 (5 bases). Trimming removed 0 bases at V and 3 bases at J, with 9 bases between. This CDR3 has 14 amino acids. Germline V CDR1 and CDR2: MRHNA, SNTAGT. CDR3 DNA sequence: TGTGCCAGCAGTGACTCAACAGGTAACTACGAGCAGTACTTC. Its translation is CASSDSTGNYEQYF.

The chain carries TRBV4-2 and TRBJ2-7; tentative D call: TRBD1 (6 bases). CDR1 and CDR2 from the germline V gene are LGHNA and YNFKEQ. The CDR3 loop spans 15 amino acids. V was clipped by 1 base and J by 1 base, with 11 bases between them. CDR3 sequence: CASSQVRDNSYEQYF. In DNA form, the CDR3 reads TGTGCCAGCAGCCAAGTTAGGGACAATTCCTACGAGCAGTACTTC.

The chain couples TRBV19 to TRBJ1-1, with 8 nucleotides matching TRBD1. CDR1 and CDR2 from the germline V gene are LNHDA and SQIVND (reference sequence). The V segment lost 3 bases and the J segment 4 bases; nucleotides outside the gene matches: 10. The length of the CDR3 is 16 residues. CDR3 bases: TGTGCCAGTAGTATTAGACAGGGGAGGGGTATCACTGAAGCTTTCTTT. It encodes CASSIRQGRGITEAFF. Full variable domain (rest looked up from reference TRBV19 and TRBJ1-1): DGGITQSPKYLFRKEGQNVTLSCEQNLNHDAMYWYRQDPGQGLRLIYYSQIVNDFQKGDIAEGYSVSREKKESFPLTVTSAQKNPTAFYLCASSIRQGRGITEAFFGQGTRLTVV.

This chain links TRBV19 with TRBJ1-2; no clear D. Trimming took off 3 bases at V and 4 bases at J, with 9 bases between the two ends. The CDR3 consists of 13 residues. Per the germline V gene, CDR1 is LNHDA and CDR2 is SQIVND (reference sequence). The CDR3 spells CASSMGIIYGYTF. The CDR3 nucleotides are TGTGCCAGTAGTATGGGCATCATCTATGGCTACACCTTC.

The chain employs TRBV30 and TRBJ1-5; possible D gene TRBD1, 5 bases. Trimming took off 2 bases at V and 5 bases at J, with 10 bases between the two ends. The germline V gene has CDR1 GTSNPN and CDR2 SVGIG (reference sequence). This CDR3 has 13 amino acids. CDR3 loop: CAWSPATDQPQHF. The CDR3, as DNA: TGTGCCTGGAGTCCCGCGACAGATCAGCCCCAGCATTTT.

Notes on this clone: The junction departs from the called germline gene at one end, perhaps through a read error. This chain connects TRBV7-7 to TRBJ2-5; 11 bases align to TRBD2. In germline, CDR1 is SSHAT, CDR2 FNYEAQ (reference sequence). This CDR3 comprises 18 residues. Here the CDR3 DNA reads TGTGCTAGCAGCTTATATAAAGGGACTAGCGGTTCCCAAGAGACCCAGTACTTC. This translates into CASSLYKGTSGSQETQYF.

The CDR3 coding sequence is TGTGCCAGCAGTGAAAGGGCAGGGAGGAAGAACACTGAAGCTTTCTTT. Its protein product is CASSERAGRKNTEAFF. The J gene is TRBJ1-1, the V gene TRBV25-1; D may be TRBD1 (5 bases). Trimming shortened V by 2 bases and J by 1 base, and 14 bases separated the two germline ends. Germline assignment: CDR1 MGHDK and CDR2 SYGVNS. The CDR3 consists of 16 residues.